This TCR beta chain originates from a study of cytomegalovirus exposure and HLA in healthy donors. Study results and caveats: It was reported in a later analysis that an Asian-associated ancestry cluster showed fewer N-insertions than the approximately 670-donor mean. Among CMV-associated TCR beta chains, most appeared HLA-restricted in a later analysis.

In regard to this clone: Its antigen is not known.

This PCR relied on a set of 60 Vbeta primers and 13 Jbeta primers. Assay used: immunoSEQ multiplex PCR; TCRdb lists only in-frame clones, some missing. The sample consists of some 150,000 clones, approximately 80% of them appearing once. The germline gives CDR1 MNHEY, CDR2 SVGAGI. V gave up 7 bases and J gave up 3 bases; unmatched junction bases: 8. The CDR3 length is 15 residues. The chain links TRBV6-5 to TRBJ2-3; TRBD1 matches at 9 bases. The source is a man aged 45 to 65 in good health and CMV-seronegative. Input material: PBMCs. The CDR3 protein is CASTEQGAGTDTQYF. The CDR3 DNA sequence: TGTGCCAGCACCGAACAGGGGGCTGGGACAGATACGCAGTATTTT.